The present T cell receptor beta chain was sequenced within a study of OX40 agonist ivuxolimab in advanced cancers. Study-level findings and limits: More expanded clones were found, on average, in CD8+ than in CD4+ T cells.

This CDR3 comprises 16 residues. J gave up 2 bases and V 2 bases, and 5 bases lay outside the gene matches. The germline V gene has CDR1 KGHSH and CDR2 LQKENI. Here immunoSEQ multiplex PCR was the method, and the copy in TCRdb shows in-frame clones only, minus some. Of roughly 79,000 clones in the sample, under 95% were seen once. For this clone: Its target is unknown.

The sequenced sample was CD4+ or CD8+ T cells sorted from blood, obtained in a trial of the OX40 agonist ivuxolimab. This TCR was sampled from an adult with an advanced solid tumor such as melanoma, head and neck, liver or kidney cancer. The gene calls are TRBV18 and TRBJ1-5, with 8 bases identical to TRBD1. In DNA form, the CDR3 reads TGTGCCAGCTCACCAGGACAGGGATTGGGCAATCAGCCCCAGCATTTT. Translated, it gives CASSPGQGLGNQPQHF.